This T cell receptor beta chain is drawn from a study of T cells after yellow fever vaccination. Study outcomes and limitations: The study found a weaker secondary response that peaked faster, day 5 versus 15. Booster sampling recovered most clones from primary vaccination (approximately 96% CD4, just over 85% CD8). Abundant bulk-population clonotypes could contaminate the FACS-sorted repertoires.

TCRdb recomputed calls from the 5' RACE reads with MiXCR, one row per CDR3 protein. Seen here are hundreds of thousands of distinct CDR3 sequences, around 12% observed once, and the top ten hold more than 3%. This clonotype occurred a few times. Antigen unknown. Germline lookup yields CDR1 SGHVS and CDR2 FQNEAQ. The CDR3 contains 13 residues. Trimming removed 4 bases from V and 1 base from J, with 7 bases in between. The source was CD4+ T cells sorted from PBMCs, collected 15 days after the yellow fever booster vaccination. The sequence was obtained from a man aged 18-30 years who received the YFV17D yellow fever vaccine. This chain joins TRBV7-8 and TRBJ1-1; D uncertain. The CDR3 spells CASSSQTNTEAFF. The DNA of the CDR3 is TGTGCCAGCAGCTCCCAGACGAACACTGAAGCTTTCTTT.